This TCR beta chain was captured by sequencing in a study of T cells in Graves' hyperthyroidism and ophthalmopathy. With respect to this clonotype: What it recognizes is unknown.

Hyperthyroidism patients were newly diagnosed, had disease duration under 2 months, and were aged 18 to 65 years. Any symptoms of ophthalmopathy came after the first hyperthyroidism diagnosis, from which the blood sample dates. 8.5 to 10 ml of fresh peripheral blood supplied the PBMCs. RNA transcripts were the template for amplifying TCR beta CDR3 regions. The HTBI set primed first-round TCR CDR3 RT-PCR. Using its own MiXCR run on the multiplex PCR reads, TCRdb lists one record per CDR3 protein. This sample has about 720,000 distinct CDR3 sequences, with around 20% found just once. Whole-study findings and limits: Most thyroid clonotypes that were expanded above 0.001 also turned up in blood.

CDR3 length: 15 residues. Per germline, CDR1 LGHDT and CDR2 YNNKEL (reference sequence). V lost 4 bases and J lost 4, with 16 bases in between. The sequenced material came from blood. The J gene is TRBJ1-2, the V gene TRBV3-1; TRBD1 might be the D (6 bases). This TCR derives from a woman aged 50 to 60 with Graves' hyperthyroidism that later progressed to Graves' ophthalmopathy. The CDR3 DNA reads TGTGCCAGCAGCCGCCCCACCGGGGGCGCCTATGGCTACACCTTC. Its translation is CASSRPTGGAYGYTF.